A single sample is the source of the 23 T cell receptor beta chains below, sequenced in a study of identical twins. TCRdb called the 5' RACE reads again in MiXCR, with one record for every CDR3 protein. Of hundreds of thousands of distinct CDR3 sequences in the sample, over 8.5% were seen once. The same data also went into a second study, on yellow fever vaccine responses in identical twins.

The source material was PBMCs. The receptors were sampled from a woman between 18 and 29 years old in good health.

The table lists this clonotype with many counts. CDR3 nucleotide sequence: TGCAGCGTAGGACTAGCGGTGGGAGAGACCCAGTACTTC. Amino acid sequence: CSVGLAVGETQYF. The rearrangement joins TRBV29-1 to TRBJ2-5; TRBD2 agrees at 10 bases. J gave up 4 bases and V 6 bases, and 5 bases lay outside the gene matches. CDR1 and CDR2 from the germline V gene are SQVTM and ANQGSEA. CDR3 size: 13 residues.

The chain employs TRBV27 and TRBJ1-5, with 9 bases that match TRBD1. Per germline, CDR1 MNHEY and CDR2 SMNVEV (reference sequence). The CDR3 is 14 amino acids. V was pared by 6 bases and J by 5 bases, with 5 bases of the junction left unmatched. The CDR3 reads CASSGTGNYQPQHF. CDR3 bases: TGTGCCAGCAGCGGGACAGGGAATTATCAGCCCCAGCATTTT.

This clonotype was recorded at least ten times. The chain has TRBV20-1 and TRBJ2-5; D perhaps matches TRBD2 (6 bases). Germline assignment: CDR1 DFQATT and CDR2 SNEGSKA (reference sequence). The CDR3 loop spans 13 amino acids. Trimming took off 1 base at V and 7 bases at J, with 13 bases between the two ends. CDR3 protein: CSARGGTAGTQYF. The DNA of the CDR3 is TGCAGTGCTAGAGGCGGGACGGCTGGGACCCAGTACTTC.

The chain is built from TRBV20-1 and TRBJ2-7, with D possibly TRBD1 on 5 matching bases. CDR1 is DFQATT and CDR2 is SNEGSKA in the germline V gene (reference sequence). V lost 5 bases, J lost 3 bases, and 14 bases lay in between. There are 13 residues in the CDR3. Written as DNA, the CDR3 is TGCAGTGCTGGGCCCCTAGGGGACTACGAGCAGTACTTC. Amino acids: CSAGPLGDYEQYF.

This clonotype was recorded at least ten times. In nucleotides, the CDR3 is TGCGCCAGCAGTGAGTCTTTAAATCCGGGACAGGGTCTCCGTGGCTACACCTTC. This gives the protein CASSESLNPGQGLRGYTF. The genes are TRBV10-1 and TRBJ1-2; 9 bases fit TRBD1. V shed 0 bases and J 7 bases; nucleotides not matched to a gene: 15. The CDR3 covers 18 residues. From germline, CDR1 is WNHNN and CDR2 SYGVQD (reference sequence).

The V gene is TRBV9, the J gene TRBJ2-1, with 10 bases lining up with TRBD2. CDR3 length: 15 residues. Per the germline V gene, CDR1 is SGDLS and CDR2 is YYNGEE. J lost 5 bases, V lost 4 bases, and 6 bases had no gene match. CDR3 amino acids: CASSPYSGGHNEQFF. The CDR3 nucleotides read TGTGCCAGCAGCCCATATAGCGGGGGGCACAATGAGCAGTTCTTC. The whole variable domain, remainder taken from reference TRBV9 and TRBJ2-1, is DSGVTQTPKHLITATGQRVTLRCSPRSGDLSVYWYQQSLDQGLQFLIQYYNGEERAKGNILERFSAQQFPDLHSELNLSSLELGDSALYFCASSPYSGGHNEQFFGPGTRLTVL.

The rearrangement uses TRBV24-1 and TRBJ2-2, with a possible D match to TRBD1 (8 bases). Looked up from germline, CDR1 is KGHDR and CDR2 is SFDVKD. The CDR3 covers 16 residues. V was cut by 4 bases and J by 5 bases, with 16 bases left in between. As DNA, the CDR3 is TGTGCCACCAGTGACACAGGACAGGGACTAACCGGGGAGCTGTTTTTT. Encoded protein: CATSDTGQGLTGELFF.

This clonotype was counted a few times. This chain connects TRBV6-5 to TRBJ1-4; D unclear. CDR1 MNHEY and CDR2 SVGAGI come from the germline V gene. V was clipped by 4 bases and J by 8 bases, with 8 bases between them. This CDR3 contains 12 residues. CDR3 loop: CASSSDTEKLFF. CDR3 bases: TGTGCCAGCAGTTCCGACACCGAAAAACTGTTTTTT.

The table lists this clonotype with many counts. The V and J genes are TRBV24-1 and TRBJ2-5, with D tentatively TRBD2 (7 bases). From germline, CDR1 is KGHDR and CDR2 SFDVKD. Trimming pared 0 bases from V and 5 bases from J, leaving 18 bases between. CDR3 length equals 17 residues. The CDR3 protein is CATSDLKAGVDRETQYF. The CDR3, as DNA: TGTGCCACCAGTGATTTGAAGGCGGGAGTAGACAGGGAGACCCAGTACTTC.

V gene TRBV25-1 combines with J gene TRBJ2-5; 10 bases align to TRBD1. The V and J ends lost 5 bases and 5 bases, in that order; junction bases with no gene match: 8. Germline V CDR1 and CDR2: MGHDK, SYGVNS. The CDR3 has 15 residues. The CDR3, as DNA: TGTGCCAGCAGTCCGGGGGGACAGGGGCGGGAGACCCAGTACTTC. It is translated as CASSPGGQGRETQYF.

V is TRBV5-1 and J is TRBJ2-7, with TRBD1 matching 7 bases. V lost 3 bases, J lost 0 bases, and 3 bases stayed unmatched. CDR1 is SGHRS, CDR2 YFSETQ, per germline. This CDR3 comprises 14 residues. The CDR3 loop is CASSSGQNSYEQYF. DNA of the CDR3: TGCGCCAGCAGCTCGGGACAGAACTCCTACGAGCAGTACTTC. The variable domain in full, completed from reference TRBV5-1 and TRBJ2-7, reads KAGVTQTPRYLIKTRGQQVTLSCSPISGHRSVSWYQQTPGQGLQFLFEYFSETQRNKGNFPGRFSGRQFSNSRSEMNVSTLELGDSALYLCASSSGQNSYEQYFGPGTRLTVT.

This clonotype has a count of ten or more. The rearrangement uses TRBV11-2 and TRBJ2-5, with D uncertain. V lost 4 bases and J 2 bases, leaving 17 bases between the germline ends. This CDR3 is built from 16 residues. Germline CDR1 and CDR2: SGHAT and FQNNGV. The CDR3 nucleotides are TGTGCCAGCAGCTCGACCCCCGGTGGGATTCAAGAGACCCAGTACTTC. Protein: CASSSTPGGIQETQYF.

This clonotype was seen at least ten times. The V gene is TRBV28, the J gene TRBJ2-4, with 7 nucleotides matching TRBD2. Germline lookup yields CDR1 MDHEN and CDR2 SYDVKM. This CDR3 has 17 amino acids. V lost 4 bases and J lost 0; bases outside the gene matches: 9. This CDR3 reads CASSSQASGLAKNIQYF. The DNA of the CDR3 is TGTGCCAGCAGTTCCCAAGCTAGCGGTCTAGCCAAAAACATTCAGTACTTC.

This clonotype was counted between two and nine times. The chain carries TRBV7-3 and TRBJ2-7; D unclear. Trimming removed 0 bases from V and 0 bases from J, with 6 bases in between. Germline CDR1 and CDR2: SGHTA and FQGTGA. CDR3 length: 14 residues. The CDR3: CASSLTANSYEQYF. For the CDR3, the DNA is TGTGCCAGCAGCTTAACGGCCAACTCCTACGAGCAGTACTTC. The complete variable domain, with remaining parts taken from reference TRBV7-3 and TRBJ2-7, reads GAGVSQTPSNKVTEKGKYVELRCDPISGHTALYWYRQSLGQGPEFLIYFQGTGAADDSGLPNDRFFAVRPEGSVSTLKIQRTERGDSAVYLCASSLTANSYEQYFGPGTRLTVT.

CDR3 DNA sequence: TGTGCCAGCAGTTTAAATCCGGGGCCCCTCTACGAGCAGTACTTC. Amino acid sequence: CASSLNPGPLYEQYF. This sequence joins TRBV27 and TRBJ2-7, with D possibly being TRBD1 or TRBD2 (5 bases each). Trimming stripped 2 bases from V and 3 bases from J, with 14 bases between. Germline CDR1 is MNHEY and CDR2 is SMNVEV (reference sequence). This CDR3 comprises 15 residues.

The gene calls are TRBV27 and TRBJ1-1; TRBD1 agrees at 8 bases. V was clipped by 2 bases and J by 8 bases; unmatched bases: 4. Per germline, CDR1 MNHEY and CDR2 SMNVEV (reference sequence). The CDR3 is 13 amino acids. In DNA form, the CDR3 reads TGTGCCAGCAGTTTAATCGGGGACAGGGAAGCTTTCTTT. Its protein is CASSLIGDREAFF.

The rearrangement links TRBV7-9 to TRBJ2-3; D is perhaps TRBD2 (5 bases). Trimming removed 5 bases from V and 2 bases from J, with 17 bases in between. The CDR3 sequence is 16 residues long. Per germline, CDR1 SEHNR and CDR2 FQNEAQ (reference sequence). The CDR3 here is CASSKRESGSTDTQYF. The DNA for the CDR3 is TGTGCCAGCAGCAAAAGGGAGTCGGGGTCCACAGATACGCAGTATTTT.

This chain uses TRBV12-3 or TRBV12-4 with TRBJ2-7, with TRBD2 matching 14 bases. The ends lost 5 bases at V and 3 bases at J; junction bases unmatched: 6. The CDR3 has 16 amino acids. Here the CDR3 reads CASSVGLAGGFYEQYF. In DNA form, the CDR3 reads TGTGCCAGCAGTGTCGGACTAGCGGGGGGTTTCTACGAGCAGTACTTC.

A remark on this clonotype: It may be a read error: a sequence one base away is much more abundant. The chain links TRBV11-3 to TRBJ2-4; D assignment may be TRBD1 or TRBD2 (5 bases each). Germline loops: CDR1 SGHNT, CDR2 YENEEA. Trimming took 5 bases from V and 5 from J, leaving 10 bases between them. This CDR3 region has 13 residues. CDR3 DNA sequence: TGTGCCAGCAGCGTAGGGACCCAAAACATTCAGTACTTC. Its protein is CASSVGTQNIQYF.

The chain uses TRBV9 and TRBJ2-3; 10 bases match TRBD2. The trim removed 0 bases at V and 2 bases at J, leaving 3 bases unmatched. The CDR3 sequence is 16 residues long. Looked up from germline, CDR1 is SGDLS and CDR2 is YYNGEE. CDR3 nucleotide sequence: TGTGCCAGCAGCGTAGAAGCGGGGGGGAACACAGATACGCAGTATTTT. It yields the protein CASSVEAGGNTDTQYF.

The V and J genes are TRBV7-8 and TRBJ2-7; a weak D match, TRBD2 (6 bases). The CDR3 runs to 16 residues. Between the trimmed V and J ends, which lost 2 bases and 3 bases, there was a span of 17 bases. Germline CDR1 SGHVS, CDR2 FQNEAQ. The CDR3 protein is CASSLPTGLRVYEQYF. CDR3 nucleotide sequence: TGTGCCAGCAGCTTACCTACGGGACTGAGGGTCTACGAGCAGTACTTC.

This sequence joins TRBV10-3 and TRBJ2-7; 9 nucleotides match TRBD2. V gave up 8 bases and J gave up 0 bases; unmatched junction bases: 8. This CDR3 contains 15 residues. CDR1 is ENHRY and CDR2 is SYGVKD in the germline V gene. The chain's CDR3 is CAILRAGGSSYEQYF. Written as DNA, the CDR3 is TGTGCCATCCTCAGGGCGGGAGGGAGCTCCTACGAGCAGTACTTC.

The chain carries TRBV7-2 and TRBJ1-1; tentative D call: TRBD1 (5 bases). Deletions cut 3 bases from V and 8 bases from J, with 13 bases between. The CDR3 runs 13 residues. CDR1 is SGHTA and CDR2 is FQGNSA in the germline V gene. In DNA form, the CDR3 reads TGTGCCAGCAGCTTGAAGACGGGGCAGGAAGCTTTCTTT. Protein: CASSLKTGQEAFF. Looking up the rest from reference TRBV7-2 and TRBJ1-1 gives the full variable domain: GAGVSQSPSNKVTEKGKDVELRCDPISGHTALYWYRQSLGQGLEFLIYFQGNSAPDKSGLPSDRFSAERTGGSVSTLTIQRTQQEDSAVYLCASSLKTGQEAFFGQGTRLTVV.